These T cell receptor beta chains were read from a single sample in a study of blood T cell repertoires in COVID-19. The repertoire was sequenced with immunoSEQ multiplex PCR; TCRdb's copy has only in-frame clones and lacks some. Here the sample spans approximately 140,000 clones, 88% being singletons. Sequencing used peripheral blood. The source of these receptors is a human donor with COVID-19, enrolled during active disease. The donor label of this sample is uncertain. Each CDR3 is given with its conserved first and last residue. The listing skips clone size in some rows; elsewhere it reads once, few, many or a size class.

size,J,V,CDR3
-,TRBJ1-3,TRBV19,CASSIGREAGNTIYF
-,TRBJ2-3,TRBV11-3,CASSKTNEADTQYF
once,TRBJ2-2,TRBV6-4,CASSKDRDSGELFF
-,TRBJ1-3,TRBV6-1,CASSDVPGNTIYF
-,TRBJ2-2,TRBV9,CASSGLKGTGKGTGELFF
-,TRBJ1-5,TRBV3-1/TRBV3-2,CASSVAGQPQHF
-,TRBJ2-3,TRBV11-2,CASSQRGAADTQYF
-,TRBJ2-1,TRBV6-5,CASSYEGTLNEQFF
-,TRBJ2-1,TRBV2,CASSEGLNNEQFF
-,TRBJ1-2,TRBV11-1,CASSRQGIYTF
-,TRBJ2-7,TRBV5-4,CASSLTSGGEDEQYF
-,TRBJ2-4,TRBV6-1,CASSELGGVKNIQYF
-,TRBJ1-3,TRBV18,CASSPRQGLENTIYF
-,TRBJ1-1,TRBV29-1,CSVAVTGSSEAFF
-,TRBJ1-2,TRBV30,CANRGGKNGYTF
-,TRBJ1-2,TRBV5-6,CASRSQATSYGYTF
-,TRBJ1-2,TRBV5-1,CASSRRDTNYGYTF
-,TRBJ1-2,TRBV20-1,CSARIHYGYTF
once,TRBJ2-7,TRBV18,CASSTTGREQYF